The rows below give T cell receptor beta chains drawn from one sample of a study of CD8 T cells in ankylosing spondylitis. TCRdb processed the 5' RACE reads anew with MiXCR; each CDR3 protein has one entry. The sample holds hundreds of thousands of distinct CDR3 sequences, more than 9% seen once. Sequenced: blood, either unsorted or a sorted T cell fraction (not recorded which). The receptor set was obtained from a male donor with ankylosing spondylitis or in good health (not recorded which). Both conserved end residues are part of each CDR3. The D gene is left open where the match is weak. Clone size, where shown, is once, few, many, or a class for clones that have expanded.

abundance: many; len: 13; j_gene: TRBJ2-7; d_gene: -; v_gene: TRBV7-2; CDR3aa: CASSFGDPAWQYF; CDR3nt: TGTGCCAGCAGCTTTGGTGACCCCGCTTGGCAGTACTTC
abundance: many; len: 14; j_gene: TRBJ2-1; d_gene: TRBD1; v_gene: TRBV5-1; CDR3aa: CATAGTGDNNEQFF; CDR3nt: TGCGCCACCGCAGGGACAGGGGACAACAATGAGCAGTTCTTC
abundance: many; len: 14; j_gene: TRBJ2-7; d_gene: -; v_gene: TRBV28; CDR3aa: CASSLRDGDYEQYF; CDR3nt: TGTGCCAGCAGTTTACGCGACGGCGACTACGAGCAGTACTTC
abundance: -; len: 12; j_gene: TRBJ2-7; d_gene: -; v_gene: TRBV12-3/TRBV12-4; CDR3aa: CASSRQNYEQYF; CDR3nt: TGTGCCAGCAGTAGGCAGAACTACGAGCAGTACTTC
abundance: few; len: 12; j_gene: TRBJ2-3; d_gene: -; v_gene: TRBV9; CDR3aa: CASRGASDTQYF; CDR3nt: TGTGCCAGCAGGGGGGCCTCGGATACGCAGTATTTT
abundance: many; len: 14; j_gene: TRBJ1-6; d_gene: -; v_gene: TRBV7-6; CDR3aa: CASSLNSENSPLHF; CDR3nt: TGTGCCAGCAGCTTGAACAGTGAAAATTCACCCCTCCACTTT
abundance: few; len: 12; j_gene: TRBJ2-1; d_gene: TRBD2; v_gene: TRBV11-2; CDR3aa: CASSLDSGGVFF; CDR3nt: TGTGCCAGCAGCTTAGACAGCGGGGGGGTGTTCTTC
abundance: many; len: 13; j_gene: TRBJ2-1; d_gene: TRBD2; v_gene: TRBV7-3; CDR3aa: CASSFTSGPEQFF; CDR3nt: TGTGCCAGCAGCTTCACTAGCGGCCCCGAGCAGTTCTTC
abundance: -; len: 15; j_gene: TRBJ2-5; d_gene: TRBD1; v_gene: TRBV7-8; CDR3aa: CASSLTMTGRETQYF; CDR3nt: TGTGCCAGCAGCTTAACTATGACAGGGAGAGAGACCCAGTACTTC
abundance: few; len: 15; j_gene: TRBJ1-1; d_gene: TRBD1; v_gene: TRBV6-1; CDR3aa: CASRTPGQGVTEAFF; CDR3nt: TGTGCCAGCAGGACGCCGGGACAGGGCGTCACTGAAGCTTTCTTT
abundance: many; len: 18; j_gene: TRBJ1-5; d_gene: TRBD1; v_gene: TRBV28; CDR3aa: CASSLSGVWRTGDQPQHF; CDR3nt: TGTGCCAGCAGTTTATCAGGAGTCTGGAGGACAGGGGATCAGCCCCAGCATTTT
abundance: many; len: 20; j_gene: TRBJ2-7; d_gene: TRBD1; v_gene: TRBV14; CDR3aa: CASSQDNLISGDSPSYEQYF; CDR3nt: TGTGCCAGCAGCCAAGATAATCTGATTTCCGGGGACAGTCCGTCCTACGAGCAGTACTTC
abundance: many; len: 14; j_gene: TRBJ1-1; d_gene: -; v_gene: TRBV20-1; CDR3aa: CSAPIAGVMTEAFF; CDR3nt: TGCAGTGCCCCAATAGCTGGGGTGATGACTGAAGCTTTCTTT
abundance: few; len: 15; j_gene: TRBJ1-5; d_gene: -; v_gene: TRBV20-1; CDR3aa: CSARDWGKSNHPQHF; CDR3nt: TGCAGTGCTAGGGACTGGGGTAAGAGCAATCACCCCCAGCATTTT
abundance: few; len: 16; j_gene: TRBJ2-6; d_gene: -; v_gene: TRBV19; CDR3aa: CASSTPGGSGANVLTF; CDR3nt: TGTGCCAGTAGTACCCCAGGCGGCTCTGGGGCCAACGTCCTGACTTTC
abundance: many; len: 14; j_gene: TRBJ1-1; d_gene: -; v_gene: TRBV14; CDR3aa: CASSQVGVPPEAFF; CDR3nt: TGTGCCAGCAGCCAAGTAGGGGTTCCCCCTGAAGCTTTCTTT
abundance: many; len: 15; j_gene: TRBJ1-2; d_gene: -; v_gene: TRBV6-5; CDR3aa: CASSYRAAPNYGYTF; CDR3nt: TGTGCCAGCAGTTACAGGGCAGCACCTAACTATGGCTACACCTTC
abundance: many; len: 15; j_gene: TRBJ1-6; d_gene: -; v_gene: TRBV5-1; CDR3aa: CASSLGPTGDSPLHF; CDR3nt: TGCGCCAGCAGCTTGGGGCCGACTGGGGATTCACCCCTCCACTTT
abundance: -; len: 15; j_gene: TRBJ2-3; d_gene: -; v_gene: TRBV5-1; CDR3aa: CASSFLPGDTNTQYF; CDR3nt: TGCGCCAGCAGCTTCCTACCTGGGGACACAAATACGCAGTATTTT
abundance: many; len: 11; j_gene: TRBJ2-7; d_gene: TRBD1; v_gene: TRBV29-1; CDR3aa: CSVDRAGEQYF; CDR3nt: TGCAGCGTCGACAGGGCGGGCGAGCAGTACTTC
abundance: -; len: 14; j_gene: TRBJ1-4; d_gene: -; v_gene: TRBV28; CDR3aa: CASSESGAGEKLFF; CDR3nt: TGTGCCAGCAGTGAATCGGGGGCCGGTGAAAAACTGTTTTTT